This T cell receptor beta chain was profiled in a study of post-analysis software for immune sequencing data. Whole-study findings and limits: TRBV5-6, TRBV5-1 and TRBV20-1 belonged to a set of roughly 5 TRBV segments that were more frequent in patients than controls.

Per germline, CDR1 DFQATT and CDR2 SNEGSKA (reference sequence). The trim removed 1 base at V and 6 bases at J, leaving 5 bases unmatched. The CDR3 sequence is 14 residues long. The table lists this clonotype with a few counts. Its antigen remains unknown. Tagging with unique molecular identifiers was a feature of the TCR beta cDNA libraries. TCRdb processed the PCR reads anew with MiXCR; each CDR3 protein has one entry. The sample records 700,000 to 900,000 distinct CDR3 sequences, 40% to 55% being singletons. The specimen sequenced was blood. This clonotype was obtained from a girl between 5 and 17 years old with multiple sclerosis. The chain has TRBV20-1 and TRBJ2-5; 10 positions match TRBD2. CDR3: CSARVAGGEKTQYF. The DNA of the CDR3 is TGCAGTGCTAGAGTAGCGGGAGGAGAAAAGACCCAGTACTTC.